The next 8 T cell receptor beta chains were all read from a single sample in a study of blood T cell repertoires in COVID-19. Libraries were prepared by immunoSEQ multiplex PCR; TCRdb keeps only in-frame clonotypes and omits some of them. The sample contains under 100,000 clones, around four fifths of which appear only once. The material sequenced was peripheral blood. The receptor set was obtained from a woman between 65 and 79 years old with acute or convalescent COVID-19.

This chain links TRBV5-1 with TRBJ2-7, with 8 bases identical to TRBD2. Germline trimming cut 6 bases from V and 0 bases from J; bases unmatched to any gene: 8. This CDR3 contains 15 residues. Germline V gives CDR1 SGHRS, CDR2 YFSETQ. The CDR3 reads CASTIQRGPSYEQYF. In DNA, the CDR3 is TGCGCCAGCACCATACAGCGGGGGCCCTCCTACGAGCAGTACTTC.

V is TRBV9 and J is TRBJ2-4; TRBD2 matches at 12 bases. Germline V gene sequence: CDR1 SGDLS, CDR2 YYNGEE. This CDR3 is built from 17 residues. The ends lost 3 bases at V and 2 bases at J; junction bases unmatched: 6. Written as DNA, the CDR3 is TGTGCCAGCAGCGACCCCCTAGCGGGGGGGACCAAAAACATTCAGTACTTC. As protein: CASSDPLAGGTKNIQYF.

This clone occurred once. The junction and the germline gene differ at one end; a read error may be behind it. The chain links TRBV7-7 to TRBJ2-5; TRBD1 agrees at 7 bases. CDR1 is SSHAT, CDR2 FNYEAQ, per germline (reference sequence). CDR3 length equals 13 residues. CDR3 loop: CASSLRGRETQYF. The DNA for the CDR3 is TGTGCTAGCAGCCTAAGGGGGCGAGAGACCCAGTACTTC.

The rearrangement uses TRBV2 and TRBJ1-4, with D maybe TRBD1 (5 bases). This CDR3 contains 15 residues. Trimming pared 6 bases from V and 2 bases from J, leaving 13 bases between. The V gene's germline CDR1 is SNHLY and CDR2 FYNNEI. CDR3 sequence (DNA): TGTGCCAGCAGGGATTTAGGGGTCACTAATGAAAAACTGTTTTTT. It yields the protein CASRDLGVTNEKLFF.

V is TRBV11-2 and J is TRBJ1-5, with D hard to call. Trimming left V 0 bases short and J 5 bases short, with 2 bases between. The length of the CDR3 is 12 residues. Germline assignment: CDR1 SGHAT and CDR2 FQNNGV. The CDR3 spells CASSLDDQPQHF. The CDR3 DNA follows: TGTGCCAGCAGCTTAGACGATCAGCCCCAGCATTTT.

The chain links TRBV2 to TRBJ2-3, with D perhaps matching TRBD1 (6 bases). Germline V gene data show CDR1 as SNHLY and CDR2 as FYNNEI. The V end lost 7 bases, the J end lost 5 bases, and 13 bases lay between the germline ends. The CDR3 sequence is 13 residues long. The CDR3 region has the DNA TGTGCCAGCATACGGACAGCGAAAGATACGCAGTATTTT. Its translation is CASIRTAKDTQYF.

The chain links TRBV12-3 or TRBV12-4 to TRBJ1-1; D ambiguous. V shed 7 bases and J shed 4 bases, with 10 bases lying between them. The CDR3 is 12 residues long. In DNA, the CDR3 is TGTGCCAGCATAACGGGAGGCACTGAAGCTTTCTTT. Translation: CASITGGTEAFF.

V usage is TRBV9 and J usage is TRBJ1-1; 9 nucleotides agree with TRBD1. The V and J ends lost 0 bases and 11 bases, in that order; junction bases with no gene match: 8. Germline CDR1 SGDLS, CDR2 YYNGEE. The CDR3 has 14 residues. This CDR3 reads CASSVEGPGQGAFF. CDR3 in DNA: TGTGCCAGCAGCGTAGAAGGACCCGGACAGGGGGCTTTCTTT.